Detailed here is one TCR beta chain. The antigen remains unidentified. This record comes from a study of T cells in Graves' hyperthyroidism and ophthalmopathy. Exclusions: uncontrolled infection, other autoimmune disease, pregnancy, lactation. RNA transcripts provided the source from which TCR beta CDR3 regions were amplified. Carried out on the TCR CDR3, a first-round RT-PCR used the HTBI primer set. TCRdb re-analysed the multiplex PCR reads in MiXCR, keeping a single row per CDR3 protein. The table includes 500,000 to 800,000 distinct CDR3 sequences, 40% to 55% detected once. Findings and limits, study-wide: In blood, most of the thyroid clonotypes expanded above 0.001 were also present. The model identified upcoming ophthalmopathy a median approximately six months ahead of onset.

J lost 3 bases, V lost 6 bases, and 9 bases had no gene match. The CDR3 runs 15 residues. Germline CDR1 is SEHNR and CDR2 is FQNEAQ (reference sequence). This sequence joins TRBV7-9 and TRBJ2-7; 9 bases agree with TRBD2. Sequencing was carried out using peripheral blood or thyroid tissue (not recorded which). The receptor comes from an adult man with Graves' disease, either hyperthyroidism or ophthalmopathy (not recorded which). The CDR3 spells CASSSKRGAYYEQYF. The CDR3 nucleotides read TGTGCCAGCAGTTCAAAGCGGGGGGCCTACTACGAGCAGTACTTC.